This entry describes one T cell receptor beta chain. Antigen: not known. The entry originates in a study of T-cell memory formation after mild COVID-19. Study-level background: Among the donors, TCR clusters were largely specific to each donor. General observations from the study: Pre-infection memory carried some responding clones, suggesting that cross-reactive memory joined.

Germline trimming cut 5 bases from V and 2 bases from J; bases unmatched to any gene: 8. CDR3 length: 15 residues. Germline assignment: CDR1 GTSNPN and CDR2 SVGIG (reference sequence). Barcoded TCR alpha and TCR beta cDNA libraries with UMIs came from 5'RACE using constant-segment primers. MiXCR, applied by TCRdb to the 5' RACE reads, yields one record per CDR3 protein. The sample holds over 250,000 distinct CDR3 sequences, approximately 16% seen once. The clonotype originates from a man younger than 35 who had mild COVID-19 (a few samples of this study predate the infection). Cell type and time point are not known. The specimen was PBMCs or a T cell subset sorted from them (not recorded which). The chain uses TRBV30 and TRBJ1-3, with TRBD1 matching 8 bases. The CDR3 sequence is CAWELAGGAGNTIYF. In nucleotides, the CDR3 is TGTGCCTGGGAATTGGCAGGGGGCGCTGGAAACACCATATATTTT.